The rows below give T cell receptor beta chains drawn from one sample of a study of T-cell reconstitution after alpha-beta-depleted transplantation in children. TCRdb called the PCR reads again in MiXCR, with one record for every CDR3 protein. Among under 750,000 distinct CDR3 sequences listed, roughly 23% were seen once. Sequenced material: PBMCs, mostly from graft donor cells, taken 360 days after TCRalphabeta/CD19-depleted stem cell transplant. Receptors originate from a boy younger than two who had a stem cell transplant for acute myeloid leukemia, so the T cells may come from the graft donor. Both conserved end residues are part of each CDR3. D genes are given only for firm matches. Size is omitted from some rows. Given values are once, few, many or a class for expanded clones.

clone_size,v_call,j_call,d_call,cdr3_nt,cdr3_aa
few,TRBV24-1,TRBJ1-1,NA,TGTGCCACCAGTGAGGGACACAACACTGAAGCTTTCTTT,CATSEGHNTEAFF
few,TRBV20-1,TRBJ2-1,NA,TGCAGTGCTAGAGATTGGGTACTCTCCTACAATGAGCAGTTCTTC,CSARDWVLSYNEQFF
NA,TRBV24-1,TRBJ2-7,TRBD1,TGTGCCACCAGTGATGCGACAGGGTCCTACGAGCAGTACTTC,CATSDATGSYEQYF
NA,TRBV5-1,TRBJ2-7,TRBD2,TGCGCCAGCAGCTTGTCGGCTAGCGGAGGCGAGCAGTACTTC,CASSLSASGGEQYF
NA,TRBV29-1,TRBJ1-4,TRBD1,TGCAGCGTGGGGACAGGGGGCTATGAAAAACTGTTTTTT,CSVGTGGYEKLFF
many,TRBV18,TRBJ1-6,NA,TGTGCCAGCTCACCCGACAATTCACCCCTCCACTTT,CASSPDNSPLHF
NA,TRBV10-3,TRBJ1-2,NA,TGTGCCATCAGTGAGTCTATTGTCATCGTCAAGTTCTGGGCAGGGGTGGTCTATGGCTACACCTTC,CAISESIVIVKFWAGVVYGYTF
few,TRBV24-1,TRBJ2-5,NA,TGTGCCACCAGTGGCCCTACACCCAGGGAGACCCAGTACTTC,CATSGPTPRETQYF
NA,TRBV3-1,TRBJ2-1,NA,TGTGCCAGCAGCCAAAGCAGGAGGTCCTACAATGAGCAGTTCTTC,CASSQSRRSYNEQFF
once,TRBV28,TRBJ2-5,NA,TGTGCCAGCACCTCCATAGGCCAGACCCAGTACTTC,CASTSIGQTQYF
few,TRBV25-1,TRBJ2-5,TRBD1,TGTGCCAGCAGTTCTTATACCGGGACAGGGTCGGAGACCCAGTACTTC,CASSSYTGTGSETQYF
many,TRBV7-2,TRBJ1-6,TRBD1,TGTGCCAGCAGTAACCAGACAGGGACGAATTCACCCCTCCACTTT,CASSNQTGTNSPLHF
NA,TRBV6-1,TRBJ1-5,TRBD1,TGTGCCAGCGGGGGGGACAGTAGAAGCAATCAGCCCCAGCATTTT,CASGGDSRSNQPQHF
NA,TRBV2,TRBJ1-1,NA,TGTGCCAGCTACGTTGGGGGCCGGGGCACTGAAGCTTTCTTT,CASYVGGRGTEAFF
NA,TRBV19,TRBJ2-3,NA,TGTGCCAGTAGTATTAAGTCCTACACAGATACGCAGTATTTT,CASSIKSYTDTQYF
few,TRBV27,TRBJ2-3,TRBD1,TGTGCCAGCAGTGACCTACAGGGGGATGGCACAGATACGCAGTATTTT,CASSDLQGDGTDTQYF
few,TRBV15,TRBJ2-1,NA,TGTGCCACCAGCAGGGTCGGGGGTTTGGCCTACAATGAGCAGTTCTTC,CATSRVGGLAYNEQFF
NA,TRBV6-1,TRBJ2-6,TRBD2,TGTGCCAGCAGCCCGGCGGGGGTGTTCTCAGGGGCCAACGTCCTGACTTTC,CASSPAGVFSGANVLTF
many,TRBV7-2,TRBJ2-3,TRBD2,TGTGCCAGCAGCTTAGGGGCTAGCGGGGCAGATACGCAGTATTTT,CASSLGASGADTQYF
NA,TRBV7-2,TRBJ1-3,NA,TGTGCCAGCAGCTTAGGGACCGGGGCCGTAAACACCATATATTTT,CASSLGTGAVNTIYF
many,TRBV2,TRBJ1-2,NA,TGTGCCAGCAGTGAAGGACCAGGTTATGGCTACACCTTC,CASSEGPGYGYTF
NA,TRBV15,TRBJ2-1,TRBD2,TGTGCCACCAGCAGAGGTTCGAGCGGGGGTACCAATGAGCAGTTCTTC,CATSRGSSGGTNEQFF
NA,TRBV6-5,TRBJ1-1,NA,TGTGCCAGCAGTTACAGGGGAGGGACTGAAGCTTTCTTT,CASSYRGGTEAFF
NA,TRBV20-1,TRBJ2-2,NA,TGCAGTGCTAGGGCTCTAGGAGGGGTTAACACCGGGGAGCTGTTTTTT,CSARALGGVNTGELFF
NA,TRBV27,TRBJ1-2,NA,TGTGCCAGCAGTTTGATTTCGGGGTCAGGTGTCGATGGCTACACCTTC,CASSLISGSGVDGYTF
NA,TRBV10-3,TRBJ2-5,TRBD2,TGTGCCATCAGTGAGTCGCCCAGCGGGGGAAAGACCCAGTACTTC,CAISESPSGGKTQYF
many,TRBV25-1,TRBJ2-3,NA,TGTGCCAGCAGTGCAGGGATCAGGCAGTATTTT,CASSAGIRQYF
many,TRBV20-1,TRBJ2-3,NA,TGCAGTGCACCAGGGGGGGGCACAGATACGCAGTATTTT,CSAPGGGTDTQYF
many,TRBV5-1,TRBJ2-1,TRBD1,TGCGCCAGCAGCTCGACAGGGGGCTATGAGCAGTTCTTC,CASSSTGGYEQFF
NA,TRBV25-1,TRBJ2-3,NA,TGTGCCAGCAGTGAATATGGGGGGAACACAGATACGCAGTATTTT,CASSEYGGNTDTQYF
few,TRBV18,TRBJ1-5,NA,TGTGCCAGCTCACCTGAGGGTCTTAACAATCAGCCCCAGCATTTT,CASSPEGLNNQPQHF
NA,TRBV6-5,TRBJ2-2,TRBD2,TGTGCCAGCAGTTGGGGGGGTATAACCGGGGAGCTGTTTTTT,CASSWGGITGELFF
few,TRBV20-1,TRBJ2-1,TRBD2,TGCAGTGCTAGAGAGGGGACTAGCGTCTACAATGAGCAGTTCTTC,CSAREGTSVYNEQFF
many,TRBV12-3/TRBV12-4,TRBJ2-3,NA,TGTGCCAGCAGTTTAGCAGATACGCAGTATTTT,CASSLADTQYF
NA,TRBV18,TRBJ2-3,NA,TGTGCCAGCTCACCACGACCGCGTGGGTGGGGCACAGATACGCAGTATTTT,CASSPRPRGWGTDTQYF
few,TRBV12-3/TRBV12-4,TRBJ1-4,NA,TGTGCCAGCAGTTTAGACCAGTATGGGAAACTGTTTTTT,CASSLDQYGKLFF
many,TRBV29-1,TRBJ1-5,NA,TGCAGCGTTAGGGAGGTTAGCAATCAGCCCCAGCATTTT,CSVREVSNQPQHF
few,TRBV7-2,TRBJ2-3,NA,TGTGCCAGCAGCCTCCCTCGGGGGGCCGTCACAGATACGCAGTATTTT,CASSLPRGAVTDTQYF
few,TRBV12-3/TRBV12-4,TRBJ2-1,NA,TGTGCCAGCAGTTTTGGGGGGGGGGCTGGCGAGCAGTTCTTC,CASSFGGGAGEQFF
NA,TRBV20-1,TRBJ2-1,NA,TGCAGTGCTATGTCCCTGACGGAGCAGTTCTTC,CSAMSLTEQFF
many,TRBV29-1,TRBJ2-3,NA,TGCAGCGCTCTCCGGGACGGGCAGTCAGATACGCAGTATTTT,CSALRDGQSDTQYF
NA,TRBV6-2/TRBV6-3,TRBJ2-6,NA,TGTGCCAGCACCATAGCCCGGGGCCGAGGCTCTGGGGCCAACGTCCTGACTTTC,CASTIARGRGSGANVLTF
NA,TRBV9,TRBJ2-1,NA,TGTGCCAGCAGCGTAGGGGTAGAGCAGTTCTTC,CASSVGVEQFF
NA,TRBV20-1,TRBJ2-1,NA,TGCAGTGCTAGAGATCATCATTTAGGGACGGTGAACAATGAGCAGTTCTTC,CSARDHHLGTVNNEQFF
many,TRBV20-1,TRBJ2-2,NA,TGCAGTGCTAGGTCCTATGGGCCCTCTCTCATAACCGGGGAGCTGTTTTTT,CSARSYGPSLITGELFF
few,TRBV7-9,TRBJ1-1,NA,TGTGCCAGCAGCCCTAGTGAGACAGGTGAAGCTTTCTTT,CASSPSETGEAFF
NA,TRBV7-3,TRBJ2-2,NA,TGTGCCAGCAGCTTAACGGGGCAGGGTAGCACCGGGGAGCTGTTTTTT,CASSLTGQGSTGELFF
few,TRBV15,TRBJ2-7,NA,TGTGCCACCAGCAGTCCCGGGACAAGGAGCTCCTACGAGCAGTACTTC,CATSSPGTRSSYEQYF
many,TRBV4-3,TRBJ2-7,NA,TGCGCCAGCAGCCAATCCACTAGGAACTACGAGCAGTACTTC,CASSQSTRNYEQYF
NA,TRBV5-1,TRBJ1-5,NA,TGCGCCAGCAGCTCGGGGCCGGGAGAAGGGCAGCCCCAGCATTTT,CASSSGPGEGQPQHF
NA,TRBV12-3/TRBV12-4,TRBJ2-5,TRBD1,TGTGCCACCGGGTCGGGACAGGGGGCACAAGAGACCCAGTACTTC,CATGSGQGAQETQYF
many,TRBV20-1,TRBJ1-1,NA,TGCAGTGCTAGTTTGGCGGAGACTGAAGCTTTCTTT,CSASLAETEAFF
few,TRBV7-9,TRBJ2-1,TRBD1,TGTGCCAGCAGCGTGGCCAGGGGGTCCCACAATGAGCAGTTCTTC,CASSVARGSHNEQFF
many,TRBV7-9,TRBJ2-5,NA,TGTGCCAGCAGCCTCTCCCGGGAGGAGACCCAGTACTTC,CASSLSREETQYF
many,TRBV12-3/TRBV12-4,TRBJ2-7,TRBD1,TGTGCCAGCAGTTTGGGTCATACAGGGGACGAGCAGTACTTC,CASSLGHTGDEQYF
many,TRBV14,TRBJ1-2,NA,TGTGCCAGCAGCCCAACGGCAGGAGGAGGCTACACCTTC,CASSPTAGGGYTF
few,TRBV6-2/TRBV6-3,TRBJ2-3,NA,TGTGCCAGCAGTTACTCCCAGGGGAGAACAGATACGCAGTATTTT,CASSYSQGRTDTQYF
NA,TRBV4-1,TRBJ2-2,NA,TGCGCCAGCAGCCAAGAAGGAAGTGCGGGTGCCGGGGAGCTGTTTTTT,CASSQEGSAGAGELFF
few,TRBV18,TRBJ2-3,NA,TGTGCCAGCTCACCACCCAACACAGATACGCAGTATTTT,CASSPPNTDTQYF
few,TRBV4-3,TRBJ2-1,TRBD1,TGCGCCAGCAGCCAAGTGAGGGCAGGGGGCGCCCTCCTGTACAATGAGCAGTTCTTC,CASSQVRAGGALLYNEQFF